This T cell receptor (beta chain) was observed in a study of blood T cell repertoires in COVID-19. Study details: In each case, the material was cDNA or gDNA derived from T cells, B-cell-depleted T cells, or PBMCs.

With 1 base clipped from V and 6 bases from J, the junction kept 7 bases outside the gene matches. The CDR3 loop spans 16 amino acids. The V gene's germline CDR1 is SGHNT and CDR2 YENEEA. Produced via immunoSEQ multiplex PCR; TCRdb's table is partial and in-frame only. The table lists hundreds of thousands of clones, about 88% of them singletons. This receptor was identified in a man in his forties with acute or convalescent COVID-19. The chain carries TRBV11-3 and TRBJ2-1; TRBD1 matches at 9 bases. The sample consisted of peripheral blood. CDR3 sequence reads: CASSLGPGQGFNEQFF. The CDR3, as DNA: TGTGCCAGCAGCTTAGGACCGGGACAGGGATTCAATGAGCAGTTCTTC.